These T cell receptor beta chains were read from a single sample in a study of T cell repertoires in cytomegalovirus infection. A single record per CDR3 protein comes from TCRdb applying MiXCR to the reads. The sample yields 290,000 or so distinct CDR3 sequences, around 9.1% seen once. Sequencing was carried out using PBMCs. The receptors shown here come from a human donor in good health (CMV status not recorded). Some clones in this sample may be carry-over from other donors' samples. Both conserved end residues are part of each CDR3. The D gene is left open where the match is weak. A row's size may be missing; if present it is once, few, many or a size class.

D gene,clone size,J gene,V gene,CDR3 DNA,CDR3 protein
TRBD2,few,TRBJ2-3,TRBV10-3,TGTGCCATCAGTAGCGGGGGGTCCACAGATACGCAGTATTTT,CAISSGGSTDTQYF
-,-,TRBJ2-7,TRBV29-1,TGCAGCACCCGGGGGCAGACCTACGAGCAGTACTTC,CSTRGQTYEQYF
-,-,TRBJ1-1,TRBV3-1,TGTGCCAGCAGCCAAGTACTCGCGAACACTGAAGCTTTCTTT,CASSQVLANTEAFF
-,many,TRBJ2-3,TRBV7-6,TGTGCCAGCAGCTTAGACCCCCCCACAGATACGCAGTATTTT,CASSLDPPTDTQYF
-,many,TRBJ2-1,TRBV10-3,TGTGCCATCAGTGTAGGAGGACCCCGCGAGGGGATCTTC,CAISVGGPREGIF
-,few,TRBJ2-4,TRBV18,TGTGCCAGCTCACCACCGTCAGGGGAGGGATATAACATTCAGTACTTC,CASSPPSGEGYNIQYF
-,many,TRBJ2-1,TRBV6-2/TRBV6-3,TGTGCCAGCAGTCCCGAACGGACTGATAGCTCCTACAATGAGCAGTTCTTC,CASSPERTDSSYNEQFF
TRBD1,many,TRBJ1-5,TRBV2,TGTGCCAGCAGTGAAGGGGGACAGCGCAATCAGCCCCAGCATTTT,CASSEGGQRNQPQHF
TRBD1,many,TRBJ1-2,TRBV29-1,TGCAGCGTCGCGACAGGGGGCGCCGGCTACACCTTC,CSVATGGAGYTF
TRBD2,few,TRBJ2-7,TRBV20-1,TGCAGTGCTAGAGATCGGGAGGGGCCCTACGAGCAGTACTTC,CSARDREGPYEQYF
TRBD1,many,TRBJ2-3,TRBV5-5,TGTGCCAGCAGCATTACCGGGACAGGGCCCACAGATACGCAGTATTTT,CASSITGTGPTDTQYF
-,many,TRBJ1-2,TRBV7-2,TGTGCCAGCAGTCCCCAGGGGCAAAATAACTATGGCTACACCTTC,CASSPQGQNNYGYTF
TRBD2,-,TRBJ2-2,TRBV20-1,TGCAGTGCTGTACGAAGACTAGCGGCGAACACCGGGGAGCTGTTTTTT,CSAVRRLAANTGELFF
-,many,TRBJ2-6,TRBV7-2,TGTGCCAGCAGCATTGGACGGTTCTCTGGGGCCAACGTCCTGACTTTC,CASSIGRFSGANVLTF
-,many,TRBJ2-2,TRBV7-8,TGTGCCAGCAGTTGGGACACCCTTAACACCGGGGAGCTGTTTTTT,CASSWDTLNTGELFF
-,many,TRBJ2-1,TRBV6-2/TRBV6-3,TGTGCCAGCATGGGAAGGGGTAATGAGCAGTTCTTC,CASMGRGNEQFF
TRBD2,many,TRBJ2-2,TRBV7-2,TGTGCCAGCAGCCTTAGCCCGTGGACTAGTAATACCGGGGAGCTGTTTTTT,CASSLSPWTSNTGELFF
TRBD2,many,TRBJ2-1,TRBV2,TGTGCCAGCAGTCTCCAGCGGGGACGTTTGGATGAGCAGTTCTTC,CASSLQRGRLDEQFF
TRBD2,many,TRBJ2-1,TRBV7-2,TGTGCCAGCAGCTTAGTACGGCTAGCGGGGGGATTTCAGTTCTTC,CASSLVRLAGGFQFF
TRBD2,many,TRBJ2-1,TRBV7-2,TGTGCCAGCAGCCACCCAGCGGGGGGGGGAGAGAATGAGCAGTTCTTC,CASSHPAGGGENEQFF
TRBD1,many,TRBJ2-2,TRBV4-2,TGTGCCAGCAGCCAAGGAGGGACAGCCTTTAACACCGGGGAGCTGTTTTTT,CASSQGGTAFNTGELFF
-,many,TRBJ2-6,TRBV28,TGTGCCGTCCGAACAGGTTCTGGGGCCAACGTCCTGACTTTC,CAVRTGSGANVLTF
-,-,TRBJ2-1,TRBV5-5,TGTGCCAGCAGCCCCGAGTGGGCGCCCAGTATAGGTGAGCAGTTCTTC,CASSPEWAPSIGEQFF
-,many,TRBJ2-5,TRBV7-6,TGTGCCAGCAGCTTAGCGCATGCTAGCAACTTCGGGGCCCAGTACTTC,CASSLAHASNFGAQYF